The 8 T cell receptor beta chains listed next were all sequenced from one sample in a study of cytomegalovirus exposure and HLA in healthy donors. The repertoire was sequenced with immunoSEQ multiplex PCR; TCRdb's copy has only in-frame clones and lacks some. This table holds about 140,000 clones, about 86% found once. Sequencing was carried out using PBMCs. These receptor sequences come from a man aged 18-30 years in good health and CMV-seronegative.

This CDR3 is CASSLEGNYGYTF. The CDR3 nucleotides read TGTGCCAGCAGCTTGGAGGGGAACTATGGCTACACCTTC. The rearrangement uses TRBV5-5 and TRBJ1-2, with a tentative D call TRBD1 (5 bases). The ends were cut back, 0 bases at V and 2 bases at J, with 5 bases in the middle. The germline V gene encodes CDR1 SGHKS and CDR2 YYEKEE (reference sequence). The CDR3 spans 13 residues.

The chain employs TRBV6-5 and TRBJ1-5, with D maybe TRBD1 (5 bases). The CDR3 contains 14 residues. V shed 4 bases and J shed 3 bases, with 10 bases lying between them. Germline-derived CDR1 and CDR2 are MNHEY and SVGAGI. The CDR3 reads CASSSQGLNQPQHF. CDR3 in DNA: TGTGCCAGCAGTTCTCAGGGTCTCAATCAGCCCCAGCATTTT.

The V call is TRBV9, the J call TRBJ2-1; 8 bases align to TRBD1. CDR1 and CDR2 (germline): SGDLS, YYNGEE. The V and J ends lost 3 bases and 8 bases, in that order; junction bases with no gene match: 7. CDR3 length: 14 residues. The CDR3 is CASSAMGQADEQFF. The CDR3 coding sequence is TGTGCCAGCAGCGCCATGGGACAGGCAGATGAGCAGTTCTTC.

The chain recombines TRBV5-1 with TRBJ2-2, with 9 positions matching TRBD2. Unmatched junction bases numbered 6, after V lost 0 bases and J lost 0 bases. Germline V CDR1 and CDR2: SGHRS, YFSETQ. CDR3 length equals 18 residues. The CDR3 region has the DNA TGCGCCAGCAGCTTGGAGGGCCGACTAGCGGCGAACACCGGGGAGCTGTTTTTT. This encodes CASSLEGRLAANTGELFF. Complete variable domain (other parts from reference TRBV5-1 and TRBJ2-2): KAGVTQTPRYLIKTRGQQVTLSCSPISGHRSVSWYQQTPGQGLQFLFEYFSETQRNKGNFPGRFSGRQFSNSRSEMNVSTLELGDSALYLCASSLEGRLAANTGELFFGEGSRLTVL.

V gene TRBV27 combines with J gene TRBJ1-2, with no clear D. CDR1 and CDR2 from the germline V gene are MNHEY and SMNVEV (reference sequence). This CDR3 has 14 residues. Trimming took off 3 bases at V and 0 bases at J, with 8 bases between the two ends. CDR3 DNA sequence: TGTGCCAGCAGTTTCGGGCGGGCTAACTATGGCTACACCTTC. Its protein product is CASSFGRANYGYTF.

Remarks on this clone: One junction end disagrees with the germline gene, perhaps due to a read error. V and J are TRBV7-8 and TRBJ2-4, with 11 bases lining up with TRBD2. Germline loops: CDR1 SGHVS, CDR2 FQNEAQ. The CDR3 runs to 17 residues. The CDR3 nucleotides read TGTGCCAGCACCTTAGATATGGCTAGCGGGGGGTGGAGCATTCAGTACTTC. Residues: CASTLDMASGGWSIQYF.

This sequence joins TRBV5-1 and TRBJ2-1; D may be TRBD1 (6 bases). There are 13 residues in the CDR3. Germline assignment: CDR1 SGHRS and CDR2 YFSETQ. Trimming left V 5 bases short and J 7 bases short, with 13 bases between. CDR3 amino acids: CASSFTGWNEQFF. CDR3 sequence (DNA): TGCGCCAGCAGTTTTACAGGGTGGAATGAGCAGTTCTTC.

The rearrangement uses TRBV30 and TRBJ2-1, with 13 bases that match TRBD2. The V segment lost 5 bases and the J segment 10 bases; nucleotides outside the gene matches: 11. The CDR3 consists of 15 residues. Germline V gene lookup returns CDR1 GTSNPN and CDR2 SVGIG (reference sequence). CDR3 region: CAWAYGLAGAGEQFF. The CDR3 region has the DNA TGTGCCTGGGCGTACGGACTAGCGGGAGCAGGGGAGCAGTTCTTC.